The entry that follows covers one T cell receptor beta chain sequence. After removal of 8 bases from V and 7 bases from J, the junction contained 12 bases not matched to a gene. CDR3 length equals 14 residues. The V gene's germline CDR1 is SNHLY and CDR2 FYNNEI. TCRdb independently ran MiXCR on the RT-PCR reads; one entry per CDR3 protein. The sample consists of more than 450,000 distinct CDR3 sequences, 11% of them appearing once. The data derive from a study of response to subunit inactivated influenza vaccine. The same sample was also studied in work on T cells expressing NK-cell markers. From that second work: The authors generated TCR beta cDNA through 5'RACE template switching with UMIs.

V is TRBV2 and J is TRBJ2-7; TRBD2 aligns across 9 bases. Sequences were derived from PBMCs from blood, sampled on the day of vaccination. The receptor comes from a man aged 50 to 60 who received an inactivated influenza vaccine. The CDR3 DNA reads TGTGCCAGCTCGAGGTCTAGCGGGATGGGTGAGCAGTACTTC. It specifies CASSRSSGMGEQYF.